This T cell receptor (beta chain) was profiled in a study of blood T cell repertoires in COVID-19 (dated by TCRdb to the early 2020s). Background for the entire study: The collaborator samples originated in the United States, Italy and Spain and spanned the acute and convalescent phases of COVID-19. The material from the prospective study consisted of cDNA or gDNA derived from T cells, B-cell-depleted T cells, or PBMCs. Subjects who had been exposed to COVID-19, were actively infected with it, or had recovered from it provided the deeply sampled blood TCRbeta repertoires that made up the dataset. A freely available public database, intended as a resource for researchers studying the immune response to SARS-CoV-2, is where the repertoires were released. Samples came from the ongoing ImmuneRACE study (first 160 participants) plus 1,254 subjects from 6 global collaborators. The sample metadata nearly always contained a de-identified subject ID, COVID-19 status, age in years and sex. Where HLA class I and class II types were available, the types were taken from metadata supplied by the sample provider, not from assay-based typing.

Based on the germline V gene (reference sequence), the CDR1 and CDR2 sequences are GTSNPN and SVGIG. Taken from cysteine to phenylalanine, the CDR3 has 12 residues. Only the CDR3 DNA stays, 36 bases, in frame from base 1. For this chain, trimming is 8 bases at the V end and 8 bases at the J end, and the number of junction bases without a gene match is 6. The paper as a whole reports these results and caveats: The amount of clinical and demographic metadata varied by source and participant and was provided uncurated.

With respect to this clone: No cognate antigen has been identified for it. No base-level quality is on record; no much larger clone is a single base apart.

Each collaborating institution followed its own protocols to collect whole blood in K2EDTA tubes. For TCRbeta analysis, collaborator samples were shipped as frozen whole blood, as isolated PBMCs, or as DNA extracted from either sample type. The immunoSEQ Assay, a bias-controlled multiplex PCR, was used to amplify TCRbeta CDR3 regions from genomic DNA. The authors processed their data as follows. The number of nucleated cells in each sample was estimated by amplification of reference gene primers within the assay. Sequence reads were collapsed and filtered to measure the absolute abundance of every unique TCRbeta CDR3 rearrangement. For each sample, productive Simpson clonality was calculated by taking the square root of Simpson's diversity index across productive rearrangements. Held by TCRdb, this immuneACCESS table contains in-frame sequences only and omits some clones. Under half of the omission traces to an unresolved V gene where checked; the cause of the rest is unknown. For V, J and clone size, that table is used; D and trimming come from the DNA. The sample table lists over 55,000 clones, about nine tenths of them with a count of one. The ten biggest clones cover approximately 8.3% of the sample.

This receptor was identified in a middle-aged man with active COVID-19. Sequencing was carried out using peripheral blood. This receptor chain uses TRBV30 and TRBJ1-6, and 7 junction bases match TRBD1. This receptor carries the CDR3 CASQGVDSPLHF. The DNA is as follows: TGTGCCAGCCAGGGGGTAGATTCACCCCTCCACTTT.